This T cell receptor (beta chain) was recovered during a study of cytomegalovirus exposure and HLA in healthy donors. As for this clone: Its specificity is not known.

Study results and limitations: A later analysis found most CMV-associated TCR beta chains apparently HLA-restricted. Three CMV-associated chains proved CMV antigen-specific in vitro.

The PCR was carried out with 60 Vbeta primers and 13 Jbeta primers. Source study methods: Approximately 12 million of the roughly 80 million unique TCR beta chains counted in a later analysis were shared. Sequenced by immunoSEQ multiplex PCR; TCRdb stores in-frame clones only, minus some. D and trimming were read from the DNA, whereas the V and J calls and clone size are those reported in that table. The table records about 67,000 clones, about 80% of them present only once. The V and J ends lost 6 bases and 7 bases respectively, with 9 bases between them. Germline V lookup: CDR1 MDHEN, CDR2 SYDVKM. The CDR3 has 11 amino acids.

This TCR came from a woman under 40 in good health and CMV-seronegative. This sequence joins TRBV28 and TRBJ2-5; D is unclear. Sequencing input: PBMCs. The CDR3 loop is CASRSLGTQYF. As DNA, the CDR3 is TGTGCCAGCAGATCCCTAGGGACCCAGTACTTC. Looking up the rest from reference TRBV28 and TRBJ2-5 gives the full variable domain: DVKVTQSSRYLVKRTGEKVFLECVQDMDHENMFWYRQDPGLGLRLIYFSYDVKMKEKGDIPEGYSVSREKKERFSLILESASTNQTSMYLCASRSLGTQYFGPGTRLLVL.